This T cell receptor (beta chain) was identified in a study of T-cell memory formation after mild COVID-19 (dated by TCRdb to the early 2020s). In the study overall: Most TCR sequence clusters were specific to one of the two donors. Longitudinal TCRalpha and TCRbeta repertoire sequencing tracked T-cell clones expanding and contracting after mild COVID-19 in a couple of donors. Two young, previously healthy adult volunteers made up the cohort, one male and one female.

Ficoll-Paque density gradient centrifugation was the method used to isolate PBMCs. Between the V and J ends, shortened by 4 bases and 0 bases respectively, the junction contains 12 bases. The germline V gene encodes CDR1 MNHNY and CDR2 SVGAGI (reference sequence). From its cysteine to its phenylalanine, the CDR3 spans 15 amino acids. CDR3 DNA only is kept here, 45 bases in frame from base 1. Results and caveats for the whole study, not just this receptor: The second-wave clones that peaked on day 37 were not confirmed to be SARS-CoV-2 specific. Balanced CD4/CD8 phenotypes were observed for clones contracting from day 15 to 85, whereas a bias towards CD4+ was observed for a second wave of clones expanding from day 15 to 37. The study covered only a couple of mild cases, and larger cohorts including severe cases with pre-infection samples were considered necessary. Contracting CD4+ clones turned up mainly in the CM and EM memory subsets, whereas EMRA was where CD8+ clones were enriched. Some responding clones were detected in pre-infection memory, which suggested that pre-existing cross-reactive memory T cells had joined the SARS-CoV-2 response.

The data were produced on an Illumina NovaSeq 6000. cDNA libraries for TCRalpha and TCRbeta were prepared by 5'RACE using constant-segment primers, with sample barcodes and unique molecular identifiers added. Trizol reagent was used to extract RNA from every sample. Libraries were amplified in two PCR steps, with a second sample barcode and Illumina TruSeq adapters added in the second step. Sequencing of libraries was performed on an Illumina NovaSeq with 2 x 150 bp paired-end reads. The source study handled its data this way. The reads were demultiplexed and collapsed into UMI-guided consensus sequences using migec v1.2.7. With mixcr v2.1.11, UMI consensuses were aligned to TRA and TRB V and J templates and assembled into clonotypes. Clonotypes were classified as expanded or contracted when called significant by both edgeR and NoisET, with noise models trained on biological replicates. For edgeR calls, a false discovery rate-adjusted p below 0.01 and a log2 fold-change threshold of 1 were applied. As an exploratory analysis of dynamics, PCA with hierarchical clustering was applied to max-normalized trajectories of the 1000 most abundant clonotypes. Separately sequenced CD4+ and CD8+ repertoires were used to assign the CD4 or CD8 phenotype of responding clones. TCRdb handled the public reads itself, with Q25 trimming in fastp and clone calling in MiXCR, and kept productive beta chains. Every entry covers one CDR3 protein and lists the most common genes and DNA from its rows. TCRdb, not the authors, supplied the V and J calls. A total of some 450,000 distinct CDR3 sequences appear in this sample, approximately 19% of them only once. The biggest ten clones account for 20% to 25% of the sample.

To note about this clonotype: The specificity of this receptor is unknown. Base-call qualities are not available, and no considerably larger clone is one nucleotide away.

The sequence derives from a man in his late teens or twenties who had mild COVID-19 (a few samples of this study predate the infection). The sample titles of this study are shuffled in the database, so cell type and time point are left out; the donor was told from shared clones. Material for sequencing was PBMCs or a T cell subset sorted from them (not recorded which). The chain was built from TRBV6-6 and TRBJ1-1, and possibly TRBD1, on 6 matching bases. The CDR3 in this case is CASSWGRELNTEAFF. The DNA sequence is TGTGCCAGCAGTTGGGGGCGGGAACTGAACACTGAAGCTTTCTTT.